This T cell receptor beta chain is drawn from a study of blood T cell repertoires in COVID-19. At the level of the study: Donors in the United States, Italy and Spain gave samples during acute or convalescent COVID-19.

This CDR3 has 14 amino acids. Per germline, CDR1 SGHVS and CDR2 FQNEAQ. The V gene lost 1 base and the J gene lost 7 bases, with 8 bases spanning the gap. Measured with immunoSEQ multiplex PCR; TCRdb has only the in-frame clones, and not every one. The sample has some 60,000 clones; approximately 90% are singletons. V gene TRBV7-8 combines with J gene TRBJ1-6; D gene unclear. Sequenced: peripheral blood. This receptor was identified in a man aged 35-49 years with acute or convalescent COVID-19. The DNA for the CDR3 is TGTGCCAGCAGCTTAGGAGGGCGCAATTCACCCCTCCACTTT. The encoded protein is CASSLGGRNSPLHF.